The entry below describes one T cell receptor (beta chain). This sample is part of a study of T cell repertoires in ileal Crohn's disease. Germline-derived CDR1 and CDR2 are SGHNT and YENEEA. The V end was cut by 3 bases, the J end by 5 bases, with 8 bases between. CDR3 length: 14 residues. Assay: immunoSEQ multiplex PCR; the TCRdb copy retains only in-frame clones and omits some. Altogether around 15,000 clones are present, approximately 70% being singletons, with the ten largest covering 5.3%. The source material was ileal tissue. The chain employs TRBV11-3 and TRBJ1-6; D is unresolved. This receptor was identified in an adult with Crohn's disease. CDR3 in amino acids: CASSFSGDNSPLHF. In DNA, the CDR3 is TGTGCCAGCAGCTTCTCCGGGGATAATTCACCCCTCCACTTT.